This TCR beta chain was identified in a study of shared clonotypes between healthy human individuals. The split of CD4+ cells yielded CD45RA+ naive and CD45RA-negative memory subsets. V was pared by 4 bases and J by 6 bases, with 15 bases between. Germline V gene lookup returns CDR1 SQVTM and CDR2 ANQGSEA. The CDR3 is made up of 13 amino acids. Original methodology: Quality scores were absent from the junction-only immunoSEQ sequences, so filtering differed. Assay used: immunoSEQ multiplex PCR; TCRdb lists only in-frame clones, some missing. V and J calls plus clone size are reproduced from that table; the DNA served to infer D and trimming. The sample lists a few hundred thousand clones; around 97% were seen once.

The sequence came from a woman under 40 in good health. The chain uses TRBV29-1 and TRBJ1-2, with D possibly matching TRBD1 (5 bases). Sequenced input: naive CD4+ T cells sorted from blood. Regarding subset: CD45RA+ positively selected. This CDR3 is CSVGAGVLNGYTF. In DNA form, the CDR3 reads TGCAGCGTTGGGGCGGGGGTCCTCAATGGCTACACCTTC.